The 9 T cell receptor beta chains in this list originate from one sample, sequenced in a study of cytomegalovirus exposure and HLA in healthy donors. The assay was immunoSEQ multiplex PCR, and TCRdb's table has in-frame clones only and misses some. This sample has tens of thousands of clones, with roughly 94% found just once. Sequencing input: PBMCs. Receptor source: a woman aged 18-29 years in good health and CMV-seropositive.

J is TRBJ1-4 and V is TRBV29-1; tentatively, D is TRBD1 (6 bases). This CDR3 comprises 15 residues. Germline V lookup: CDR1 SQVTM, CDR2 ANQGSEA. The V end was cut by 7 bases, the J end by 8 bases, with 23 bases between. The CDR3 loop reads CSARPSGTWGEKLFF. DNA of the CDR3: TGCAGCGCGCGCCCGTCGGGGACATGGGGGGAAAAACTGTTTTTT.

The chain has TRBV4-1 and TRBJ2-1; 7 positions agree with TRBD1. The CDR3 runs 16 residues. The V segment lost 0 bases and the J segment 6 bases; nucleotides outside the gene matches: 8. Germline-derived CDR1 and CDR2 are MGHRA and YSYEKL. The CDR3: CASSQDRSDRANEQFF. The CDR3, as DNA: TGCGCCAGCAGCCAAGATCGGTCCGACAGGGCCAATGAGCAGTTCTTC.

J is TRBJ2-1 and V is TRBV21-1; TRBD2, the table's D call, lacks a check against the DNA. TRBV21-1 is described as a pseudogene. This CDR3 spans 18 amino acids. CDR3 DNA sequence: TGTGCCAGCAGCAAATCATCGCTTAGCGGATCCTCCTACAATGAGCAGTTCTTC. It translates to CASSKSSLSGSSYNEQFF.

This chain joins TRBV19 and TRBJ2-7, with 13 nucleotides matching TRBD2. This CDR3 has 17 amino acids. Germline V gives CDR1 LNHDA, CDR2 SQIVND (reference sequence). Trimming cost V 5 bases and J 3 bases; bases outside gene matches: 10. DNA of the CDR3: TGTGCCAGTAGTGCTCGATGGACTAGCGGGAGATTCTACGAGCAGTACTTC. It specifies CASSARWTSGRFYEQYF.

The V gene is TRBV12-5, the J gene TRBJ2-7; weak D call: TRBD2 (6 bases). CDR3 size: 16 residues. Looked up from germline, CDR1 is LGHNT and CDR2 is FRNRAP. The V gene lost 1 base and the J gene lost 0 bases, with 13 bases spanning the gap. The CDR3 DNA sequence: TGTGCTAGTGGTTTGGAAACAGCGGGCGTCTCCTACGAGCAGTACTTC. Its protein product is CASGLETAGVSYEQYF.

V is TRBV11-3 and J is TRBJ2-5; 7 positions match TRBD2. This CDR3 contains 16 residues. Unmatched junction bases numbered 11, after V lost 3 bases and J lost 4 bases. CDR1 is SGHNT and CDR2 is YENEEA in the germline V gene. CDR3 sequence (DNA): TGTGCCAGCAGCTTTCGGCGGGGGACCCTAGGAGAGACCCAGTACTTC. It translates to CASSFRRGTLGETQYF.

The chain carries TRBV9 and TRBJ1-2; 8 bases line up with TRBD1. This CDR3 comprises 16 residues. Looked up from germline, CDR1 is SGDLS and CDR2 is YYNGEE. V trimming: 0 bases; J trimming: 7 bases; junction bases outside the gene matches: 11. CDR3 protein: CASSVGAVGTGGGYTF. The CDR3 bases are TGTGCCAGCAGCGTAGGCGCCGTAGGAACAGGGGGTGGCTACACCTTC.

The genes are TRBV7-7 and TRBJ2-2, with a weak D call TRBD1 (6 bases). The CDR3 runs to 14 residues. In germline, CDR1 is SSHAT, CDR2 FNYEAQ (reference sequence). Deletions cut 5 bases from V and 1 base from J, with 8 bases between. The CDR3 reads CASSLGQNTGELFF. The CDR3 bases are TGTGCCAGCAGCCTGGGACAGAACACCGGGGAGCTGTTTTTT.

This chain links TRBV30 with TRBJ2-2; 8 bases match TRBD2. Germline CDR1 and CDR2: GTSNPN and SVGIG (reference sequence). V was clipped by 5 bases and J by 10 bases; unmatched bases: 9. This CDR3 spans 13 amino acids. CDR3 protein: CAWGPGLAVELFF. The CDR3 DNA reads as TGTGCCTGGGGACCAGGACTAGCCGTGGAGCTGTTTTTT.